The 30 T cell receptor beta chains presented below share a single source sample, sequenced in a study of blood T cell repertoires in COVID-19. Repertoires were generated with immunoSEQ multiplex PCR, while TCRdb's copy carries only in-frame clones and drops some. This table holds about 140,000 clones, roughly 76% found once. Sample: peripheral blood. Receptor source: a woman between 45 and 65 years old with active or convalescent COVID-19.

The chain combines TRBV9 with TRBJ2-5, with TRBD2 identical over 8 bases. V lost 5 bases and J lost 1; bases outside the gene matches: 7. The germline V gene has CDR1 SGDLS and CDR2 YYNGEE. This CDR3 spans 15 amino acids. The CDR3 protein is CASSGRGGLQETQYF. The CDR3 DNA reads TGTGCCAGCAGTGGTCGCGGGGGGCTCCAAGAGACCCAGTACTTC.

The genes are TRBV5-1 and TRBJ2-1; TRBD2 is a possible D gene (8 bases). V dropped 6 bases and J dropped 0 bases, with 19 bases sitting between them. Germline CDR1 reads SGHRS; CDR2 reads YFSETQ. The CDR3 is made up of 17 amino acids. CDR3 DNA sequence: TGCGCCAGCAAAGGAGGTAGCGGGGACAGCTCCTACAATGAGCAGTTCTTC. This encodes CASKGGSGDSSYNEQFF.

This clone was detected once. This chain links TRBV7-8 with TRBJ2-7, with 11 bases fitting TRBD2. V lost 5 bases to trimming and J lost 3 bases; unmatched junction nucleotides: 6. Germline V CDR1 and CDR2: SGHVS, FQNEAQ. This CDR3 is built from 15 residues. The CDR3 sequence is CASSPPGLADYEQYF. In DNA form, the CDR3 reads TGTGCCAGCAGCCCCCCGGGACTAGCGGACTACGAGCAGTACTTC.

The chain couples TRBV7-9 to TRBJ1-6; 7 positions match TRBD1. This CDR3 is built from 19 residues. V was clipped by 5 bases and J by 0 bases; unmatched bases: 13. Germline CDR1 and CDR2: SEHNR and FQNEAQ (reference sequence). CDR3 sequence reads: CASSPHRGSWGSYNSPLHF. The CDR3, as DNA: TGTGCCAGCAGCCCCCACAGGGGATCCTGGGGCTCCTATAATTCACCCCTCCACTTT.

This clone has only a few counts. The chain links TRBV6-5 to TRBJ2-1; perhaps TRBD2 as D (6 bases). The V and J ends lost 10 bases and 8 bases respectively, with 15 bases between them. Germline V gene sequence: CDR1 MNHEY, CDR2 SVGAGI. The CDR3 loop spans 12 amino acids. CDR3 in amino acids: CATRWGVHEQFF. The CDR3 bases are TGTGCCACGCGATGGGGGGTCCATGAGCAGTTCTTC.

V usage is TRBV30 and J usage is TRBJ1-5; D possibly corresponds to TRBD1 (5 bases). V was shortened by 2 bases and J by 3 bases, with 14 bases between the two germline ends. Looked up from germline, CDR1 is GTSNPN and CDR2 is SVGIG (reference sequence). CDR3 length: 15 residues. This CDR3 is CAWSLQGIYNQPQHF. In DNA form, the CDR3 reads TGTGCCTGGAGTCTCCAGGGAATTTACAATCAGCCCCAGCATTTT.

The rearrangement joins TRBV12-3 or TRBV12-4 to TRBJ2-3; maybe TRBD2 (5 bases). CDR3 length: 13 amino acids. Trimming removed 3 bases at V and 3 bases at J, with 7 bases between. The DNA of the CDR3 is TGTGCCAGCAGTTTCGAGCGGACAGATACGCAGTATTTT. Protein: CASSFERTDTQYF.

This clone was recorded a few times. The rearrangement uses TRBV19 and TRBJ2-3, with D possibly TRBD2 on 6 matching bases. Trimming removed 7 bases at V and 6 bases at J, with 20 bases between. The CDR3 spans 15 residues. Per germline, CDR1 LNHDA and CDR2 SQIVND (reference sequence). The chain's CDR3 is CASNLGLAIEDTQYF. The CDR3 DNA follows: TGTGCCAGTAATCTCGGCCTAGCGATTGAGGATACGCAGTATTTT.

The V gene is TRBV6-6, the J gene TRBJ2-7, with D tentatively TRBD2 (6 bases). The CDR3 sequence is 12 residues long. Per the germline V gene, CDR1 is MNHNY and CDR2 is SVGAGI (reference sequence). With 6 bases removed from V and 5 bases from J, the gap between germline ends came to 11 bases. The CDR3 sequence is CASSRLGDEQYF. The CDR3 nucleotides read TGTGCCAGCAGCCGACTAGGGGACGAGCAGTACTTC.

This chain links TRBV5-8 with TRBJ1-1; D gene ambiguous. Germline-derived CDR1 and CDR2 are SGHTS and YDEGEE. The CDR3 has 14 residues. V shed 4 bases and J shed 9 bases, with 19 bases lying between them. The CDR3 loop reads CASSPDWSWTKAFF. CDR3 nucleotide sequence: TGTGCCAGCAGCCCCGACTGGTCGTGGACTAAAGCTTTCTTT.

The chain joins TRBV3-1 (or the pseudogene TRBV3-2) to TRBJ2-5, with TRBD2 matching 8 bases. Germline lookup yields CDR1 LGHDT and CDR2 YNNKEL (reference sequence). This CDR3 is built from 14 residues. V gave up 4 bases and J gave up 5 bases; unmatched junction bases: 6. In DNA form, the CDR3 reads TGTGCCAGCAGCCTCCGGGGGGGCCGGGAGACCCAGTACTTC. This sequence encodes CASSLRGGRETQYF.

CDR3 nucleotide sequence: TGTGCCAGCAGCTCCGCAGGGTTTTATAATTCACCCCTCCACTTT. Its protein product is CASSSAGFYNSPLHF. The V gene is TRBV25-1, the J gene TRBJ1-6; TRBD1 is a possible D gene (5 bases). V lost 6 bases and J lost 4, with 13 bases in between. The CDR3 contains 15 residues. Germline values: CDR1 MGHDK, CDR2 SYGVNS. Variable domain in full (rest from reference TRBV25-1 and TRBJ1-6): EADIYQTPRYLVIGTGKKITLECSQTMGHDKMYWYQQDPGMELHLIHYSYGVNSTEKGDLSSESTVSRIRTEHFPLTLESARPSHTSQYLCASSSAGFYNSPLHFGNGTRLTVT.

The chain couples TRBV12-3 or TRBV12-4 to TRBJ1-1, with 8 bases that match TRBD1. The CDR3 is 12 amino acids. V was pared by 7 bases and J by 4 bases, with 2 bases of the junction left unmatched. The CDR3: CASNTGGTEAFF. The CDR3 bases are TGTGCCAGCAATACAGGGGGCACTGAAGCTTTCTTT.

The chain couples TRBV4-3 to TRBJ1-4; D remains unclear. CDR3 length: 14 residues. The V and J ends lost 6 bases and 10 bases respectively, with 18 bases between them. CDR1 LGHNA and CDR2 YSLEER come from the germline V gene. DNA for the CDR3: TGCGCCAGCAGTTTTCGGGATCGGAGCGGAAAACTGTTTTTT. This translates into CASSFRDRSGKLFF.

The chain uses TRBV7-9 and TRBJ1-1, with a weak D call TRBD1 (5 bases). The germline V gene has CDR1 SEHNR and CDR2 FQNEAQ (reference sequence). The CDR3 contains 14 residues. Trimming shortened V by 4 bases and J by 3 bases, and 12 bases separated the two germline ends. CDR3 nucleotides: TGTGCCAGCAGCTCGCAAGGGGCATACACTGAAGCTTTCTTT. It codes for CASSSQGAYTEAFF.

The V gene is TRBV12-5, the J gene TRBJ1-1, with TRBD1 as a possible D gene (6 bases). The V end lost 4 bases, the J end lost 0 bases, and 9 bases lay between the germline ends. The CDR3 sequence is 14 residues long. The V gene's germline CDR1 is LGHNT and CDR2 FRNRAP. The CDR3 DNA sequence: TGTGCTAGTGGTTACGACAGGTTGAACACTGAAGCTTTCTTT. Protein product: CASGYDRLNTEAFF.

A remark on this clone: The identical CDR3 is also encoded by other nucleotide sequences in the sample. The chain combines TRBV4-3 with TRBJ2-3; 10 bases agree with TRBD2. CDR3 length: 17 amino acids. After removal of 3 bases from V and 0 bases from J, the junction contained 6 bases not matched to a gene. Germline V lookup: CDR1 LGHNA, CDR2 YSLEER. The CDR3 DNA sequence: TGCGCCAGCAGCCAGGACATAGCGGGGGGAAGCACAGATACGCAGTATTTT. This encodes CASSQDIAGGSTDTQYF.

J is TRBJ2-2 and V is TRBV5-1; TRBD1 matches at 7 bases. The J segment lost 8 bases and the V segment lost 2 bases, leaving 9 bases of the junction unmatched. CDR1 and CDR2 (germline): SGHRS, YFSETQ. This CDR3 has 15 residues. The CDR3 DNA sequence: TGCGCCAGCAGCTTACGACAGGGCGCTTTAGGGGAGCTGTTTTTT. This codes for CASSLRQGALGELFF.

The rearrangement joins TRBV7-2 to TRBJ1-2; D unresolved. The length of the CDR3 is 14 residues. V lost 2 bases, J lost 8 bases, and 15 bases lay in between. Germline V CDR1 and CDR2: SGHTA, FQGNSA. CDR3 sequence reads: CASSLYGLVDGYTF. The CDR3 bases are TGTGCCAGCAGCTTATACGGCCTAGTAGACGGCTACACCTTC. Full variable domain (missing parts from reference TRBV7-2 and TRBJ1-2): GAGVSQSPSNKVTEKGKDVELRCDPISGHTALYWYRQSLGQGLEFLIYFQGNSAPDKSGLPSDRFSAERTGGSVSTLTIQRTQQEDSAVYLCASSLYGLVDGYTFGSGTRLTVV.

V gene TRBV2 combines with J gene TRBJ1-1; a weak D match, TRBD1 (6 bases). V was clipped by 8 bases and J by 0 bases, with 13 bases between them. Germline loops: CDR1 SNHLY, CDR2 FYNNEI. The CDR3 extends over 14 amino acids. CDR3 nucleotides: TGTGCCAGCGGCCGGGGACACATGAACACTGAAGCTTTCTTT. Translating gives CASGRGHMNTEAFF.

V and J are TRBV6-6 and TRBJ1-2, with a possible D match to TRBD1 (6 bases). Germline CDR1 is MNHNY and CDR2 is SVGAGI (reference sequence). The CDR3 sequence is 15 residues long. The V end was cut by 3 bases, the J end by 4 bases, with 15 bases between. CDR3: CASSYGAGALYGYTF. DNA for the CDR3: TGTGCCAGCAGTTATGGTGCAGGGGCTCTCTATGGCTACACCTTC.

The chain couples TRBV5-1 to TRBJ2-2; the match to TRBD2 covers 15 bases. The germline V gene has CDR1 SGHRS and CDR2 YFSETQ. This CDR3 has 17 amino acids. Germline trimming cut 2 bases from V and 6 bases from J; bases unmatched to any gene: 5. For the CDR3, the DNA is TGCGCCAGCAGCTTTCGGACTAGCGGGAGGGCCGCCGGGGAGCTGTTTTTT. Amino acids: CASSFRTSGRAAGELFF.

Worth noting for this clone: Other DNA sequences from this sample encode an identical CDR3 as well. The chain carries TRBV7-2 and TRBJ1-1; tentative D call: TRBD1 (5 bases). Trimming shortened V by 5 bases and J by 1 base, and 8 bases separated the two germline ends. The CDR3 has 13 amino acids. Germline V gene data show CDR1 as SGHTA and CDR2 as FQGNSA. CDR3 DNA sequence: TGTGCCAGCAGCCTAGGACAGAACACTGAAGCTTTCTTT. It translates to CASSLGQNTEAFF.

The gene calls are TRBV24-1 and TRBJ2-1; 13 bases line up with TRBD2. The CDR3 spans 16 residues. Germline V gene sequence: CDR1 KGHDR, CDR2 SFDVKD. Losses at the gene ends were 4 bases for V and 8 bases for J; bases not matched to a gene: 7. CDR3 residues: CATSDPGTSGVDEQFF. The CDR3 nucleotides are TGTGCCACCAGTGACCCGGGGACTAGCGGGGTCGATGAGCAGTTCTTC.

This clone was seen only a few times. This chain connects TRBV19 to TRBJ1-1; TRBD1 might be the D (5 bases). Germline loops: CDR1 LNHDA, CDR2 SQIVND (reference sequence). The CDR3 is made up of 14 amino acids. The ends were cut back, 5 bases at V and 1 base at J, with 11 bases in the middle. The chain's CDR3 is CASSLRQQNTEAFF. The CDR3 nucleotides are TGTGCCAGTAGTCTGAGACAGCAGAACACTGAAGCTTTCTTT.

V gene TRBV3-1 (or the pseudogene TRBV3-2) combines with J gene TRBJ1-6; D may be TRBD1 (6 bases). The V end was cut by 1 base, the J end by 6 bases, with 10 bases between. Germline V gene lookup returns CDR1 LGHDT and CDR2 YNNKEL (reference sequence). The CDR3 loop spans 15 amino acids. CDR3 coding DNA: TGTGCCAGCAGCCAAGGCCGAGGGGGTAATTCACCCCTCCACTTT. This encodes CASSQGRGGNSPLHF.

V usage is TRBV29-1 and J usage is TRBJ2-5; 7 bases align to TRBD1. Trimming cost V 7 bases and J 1 base; bases outside gene matches: 9. Germline values: CDR1 SQVTM, CDR2 ANQGSEA. The CDR3 extends over 14 amino acids. The CDR3 region has the DNA TGCAGCGCATCACCCGGGACAGCCCAAGAGACCCAGTACTTC. It translates to CSASPGTAQETQYF.

The V gene is TRBV6-5, the J gene TRBJ2-1; TRBD2 matches at 8 bases. Germline lookup yields CDR1 MNHEY and CDR2 SVGAGI. The CDR3 is made up of 14 amino acids. V lost 10 bases, J lost 4 bases, and 9 bases stayed unmatched. For the CDR3, the DNA is TGTGCCACCCTAGAAGCGGGGGCTTACAATGAGCAGTTCTTC. As protein: CATLEAGAYNEQFF.

This chain links TRBV9 with TRBJ2-7; 9 bases are a match to TRBD2. This CDR3 contains 15 residues. V dropped 0 bases and J dropped 2; count of bases not matched to a gene: 3. Germline assignment: CDR1 SGDLS and CDR2 YYNGEE. The CDR3: CASSVETSGPYEQYF. The CDR3 DNA reads TGTGCCAGCAGCGTAGAGACTAGCGGACCCTACGAGCAGTACTTC.

This rearrangement joins TRBV13 to TRBJ1-1, with D unclear. V was clipped by 8 bases and J by 4 bases, with 11 bases between them. Germline V gene data show CDR1 as PRHDT and CDR2 as FYEKMQ (reference sequence). The CDR3 extends over 12 amino acids. CDR3 nucleotide sequence: TGTGCCAGCCGATTGAGCGGCACTGAAGCTTTCTTT. Protein product: CASRLSGTEAFF.